This TCR beta chain was found in a study of shared clonotypes between healthy human individuals. Study-level findings and limits: How much donors shared clonotypes was expected to be affected by sequencing depth. Several donors showed sharing of about 4.6% of naive CD4 clonotypes. The study's rarefaction showed incomplete sorted-subset sequencing despite large depth.

Worth noting for this clone: Its antigen is unidentified.

The germline V gene has CDR1 MDHEN and CDR2 SYDVKM. This CDR3 contains 13 residues. J lost 7 bases, V lost 8 bases, and 10 bases had no gene match. In the study's own analysis: With immunoSEQ giving junction-only sequences and no quality scores, filtering differed. This table comes from immunoSEQ multiplex PCR, and its TCRdb copy is limited to in-frame clones, with some not included. V, J and clone size are those of that table, while D and trimming were read from the DNA. The sample carries about 2.1 million clones, approximately 92% recorded once. Naivety among CD8 cells was defined by CD45RO negativity and positive CCR7 selection, thereby excluding terminally differentiated effector memory CD45RA+ cells.

The chain combines TRBV28 with TRBJ2-7; 8 bases map to TRBD2. The sample comprised naive CD8+ T cells from PBMCs. This clonotype was sampled from a man between 18 and 35 years old in good health. Some clones in this sample may be carry-over from other donors' samples. The CDR3 protein is CASSPGGLGEQYF. CDR3 DNA sequence: TGTGCCAGCTCACCGGGGGGGCTGGGGGAGCAGTACTTC.